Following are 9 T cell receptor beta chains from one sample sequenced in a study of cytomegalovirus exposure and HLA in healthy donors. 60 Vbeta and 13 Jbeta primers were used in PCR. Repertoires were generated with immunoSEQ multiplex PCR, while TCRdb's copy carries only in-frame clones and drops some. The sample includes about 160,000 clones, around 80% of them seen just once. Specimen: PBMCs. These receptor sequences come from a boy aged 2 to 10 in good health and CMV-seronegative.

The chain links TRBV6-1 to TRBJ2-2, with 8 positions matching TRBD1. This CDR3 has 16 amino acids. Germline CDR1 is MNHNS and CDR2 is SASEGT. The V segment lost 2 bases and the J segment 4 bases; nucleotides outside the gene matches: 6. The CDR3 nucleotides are TGTGCCAGCAGTGAACCCCGGGACAGGCGCACCGGGGAGCTGTTTTTT. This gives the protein CASSEPRDRRTGELFF.

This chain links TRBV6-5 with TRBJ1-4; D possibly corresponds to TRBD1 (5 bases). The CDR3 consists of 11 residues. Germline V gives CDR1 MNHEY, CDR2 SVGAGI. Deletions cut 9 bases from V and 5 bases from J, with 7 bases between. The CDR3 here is CASRQNEKLFF. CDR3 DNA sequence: TGTGCCAGTCGACAGAATGAAAAACTGTTTTTT.

The CDR3 is CASSRQGAWNEAFF. The CDR3 DNA reads TGTGCCAGCAGTAGACAGGGGGCGTGGAATGAAGCTTTCTTT. The chain is built from TRBV27 and TRBJ1-1; TRBD1 aligns across 10 bases. The germline gives CDR1 MNHEY, CDR2 SMNVEV (reference sequence). CDR3 length: 14 amino acids. Unmatched junction bases numbered 7, after V lost 5 bases and J lost 7 bases.

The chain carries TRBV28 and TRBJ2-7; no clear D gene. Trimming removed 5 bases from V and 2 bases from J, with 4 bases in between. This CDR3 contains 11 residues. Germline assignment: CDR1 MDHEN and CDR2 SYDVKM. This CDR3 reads CASSVTYEQYF. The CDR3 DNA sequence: TGTGCCAGCAGTGTCACCTACGAGCAGTACTTC.

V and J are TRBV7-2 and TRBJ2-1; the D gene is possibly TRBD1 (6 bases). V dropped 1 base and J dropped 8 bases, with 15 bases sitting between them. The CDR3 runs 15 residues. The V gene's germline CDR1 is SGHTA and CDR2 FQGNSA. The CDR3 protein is CASSLGTGWADEQFF. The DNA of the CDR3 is TGTGCCAGCAGCTTAGGAACAGGGTGGGCGGATGAGCAGTTCTTC.

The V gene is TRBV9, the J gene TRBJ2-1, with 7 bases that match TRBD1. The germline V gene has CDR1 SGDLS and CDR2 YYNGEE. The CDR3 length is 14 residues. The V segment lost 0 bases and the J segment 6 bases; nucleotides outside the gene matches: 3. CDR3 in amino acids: CASSVGNRGNEQFF. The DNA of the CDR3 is TGTGCCAGCAGCGTAGGTAACAGGGGCAATGAGCAGTTCTTC.

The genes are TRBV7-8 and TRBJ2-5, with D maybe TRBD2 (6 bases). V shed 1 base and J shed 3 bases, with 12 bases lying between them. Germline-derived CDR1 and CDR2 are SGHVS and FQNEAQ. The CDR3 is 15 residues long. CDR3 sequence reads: CASSLDGGGEETQYF. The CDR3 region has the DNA TGTGCCAGCAGCTTAGATGGCGGCGGGGAAGAGACCCAGTACTTC.

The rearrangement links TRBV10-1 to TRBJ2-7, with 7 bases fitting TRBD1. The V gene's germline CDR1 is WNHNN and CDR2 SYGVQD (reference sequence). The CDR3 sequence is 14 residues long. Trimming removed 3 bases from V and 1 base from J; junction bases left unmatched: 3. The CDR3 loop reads CASSEGTVSYEQYF. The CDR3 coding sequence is TGCGCCAGCAGTGAAGGGACAGTATCCTACGAGCAGTACTTC.

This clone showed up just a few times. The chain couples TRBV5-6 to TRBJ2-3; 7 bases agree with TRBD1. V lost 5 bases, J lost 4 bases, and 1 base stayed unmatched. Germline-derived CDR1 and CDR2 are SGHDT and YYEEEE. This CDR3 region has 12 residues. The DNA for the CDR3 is TGTGCCAGCAGGACAGGGTCAGATACGCAGTATTTT. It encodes CASRTGSDTQYF.